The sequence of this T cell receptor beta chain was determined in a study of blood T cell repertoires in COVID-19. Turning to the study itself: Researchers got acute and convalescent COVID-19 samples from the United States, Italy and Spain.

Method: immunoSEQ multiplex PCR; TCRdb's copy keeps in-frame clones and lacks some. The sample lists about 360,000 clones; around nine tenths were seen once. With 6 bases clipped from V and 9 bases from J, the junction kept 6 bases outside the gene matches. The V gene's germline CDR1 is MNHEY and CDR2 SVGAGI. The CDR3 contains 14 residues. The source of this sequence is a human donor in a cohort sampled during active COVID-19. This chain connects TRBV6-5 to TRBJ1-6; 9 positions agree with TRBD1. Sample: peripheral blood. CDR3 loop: CASSPGQGISPLHF. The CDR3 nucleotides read TGTGCCAGCAGCCCGGGACAGGGTATTTCACCCCTCCACTTT.